The 23 T cell receptor beta chains below all came from one sample that was sequenced in a study of blood T cell repertoires in COVID-19. Repertoires were generated with immunoSEQ multiplex PCR, while TCRdb's copy carries only in-frame clones and drops some. The sample shows 85,000 to 120,000 clones, 75% to 90% of them seen only once. The sequenced sample was peripheral blood. The receptor set was obtained from a woman aged 45-59 years with COVID-19, enrolled during active disease.

The rearrangement uses TRBV20-1 and TRBJ2-4; D might be TRBD1 (6 bases). V was clipped by 3 bases and J by 11 bases, with 20 bases between them. This CDR3 spans 14 amino acids. Germline V gene sequence: CDR1 DFQATT, CDR2 SNEGSKA (reference sequence). CDR3 loop: CSASIPGTNPFQYF. As DNA, the CDR3 is TGCAGTGCTAGTATACCCGGGACAAATCCGTTTCAGTACTTC.

V gene TRBV7-9 combines with J gene TRBJ1-4; weak D call: TRBD1 (5 bases). Trimming stripped 7 bases from V and 0 bases from J, with 15 bases between. CDR3 length equals 16 residues. Germline loops: CDR1 SEHNR, CDR2 FQNEAQ (reference sequence). The CDR3 DNA is TGTGCCAGCACCGGGGGGAACGTTCCAACTAATGAAAAACTGTTTTTT. It encodes CASTGGNVPTNEKLFF.

V and J are TRBV7-2 and TRBJ2-3, with 9 bases lining up with TRBD2. This CDR3 contains 16 residues. V shed 2 bases and J 2 bases; nucleotides not matched to a gene: 5. CDR1 is SGHTA and CDR2 is FQGNSA in the germline V gene. This chain's CDR3 is CASSLILAGNTDTQYF. In DNA, the CDR3 is TGTGCCAGCAGCTTAATTCTAGCGGGGAACACAGATACGCAGTATTTT.

The chain couples TRBV18 to TRBJ1-2; D possibly corresponds to TRBD1 (5 bases). V was trimmed by 4 bases and J by 8 bases, leaving 20 bases between them. Looked up from germline, CDR1 is KGHSH and CDR2 is LQKENI. The CDR3 extends over 15 amino acids. DNA of the CDR3: TGTGCCAGCTCACGTACACAGGCCCCACTGGCGGGCTACACCTTC. Encoded protein: CASSRTQAPLAGYTF.

The rearrangement joins TRBV5-8 to TRBJ1-1; 8 bases align to TRBD1. V shed 3 bases and J 5 bases; nucleotides not matched to a gene: 6. The CDR3 sequence is 14 residues long. CDR1 and CDR2 (germline): SGHTS, YDEGEE. CDR3 region: CASSYRGLGTEAFF. CDR3 bases: TGTGCCAGCAGCTACAGGGGGTTGGGAACTGAAGCTTTCTTT.

This clone was detected a few times. V is TRBV7-3 and J is TRBJ1-1; D is ambiguous. The CDR3 runs 13 residues. Trimming shortened V by 5 bases and J by 2 bases, and 9 bases separated the two germline ends. In germline, CDR1 is SGHTA, CDR2 FQGTGA. The CDR3 DNA reads TGTGCCAGCAGCCCTGTCGTAAACACTGAAGCTTTCTTT. Translating gives CASSPVVNTEAFF.

This chain links TRBV11-2 with TRBJ1-5; weak D call: TRBD1 (6 bases). Trimming took 1 base from V and 7 from J, leaving 17 bases between them. CDR1 is SGHAT, CDR2 FQNNGV, per germline. This CDR3 comprises 16 residues. Here the CDR3 reads CASSLGQGFEGQPQHF. CDR3 sequence (DNA): TGTGCCAGCAGCTTAGGGCAGGGGTTTGAGGGGCAGCCCCAGCATTTT.

The chain is built from TRBV6-5 and TRBJ2-7; 7 bases are shared with TRBD1. V dropped 8 bases and J dropped 3; count of bases not matched to a gene: 7. Germline V gene data show CDR1 as MNHEY and CDR2 as SVGAGI. The CDR3 has 13 residues. The CDR3 region has the DNA TGTGCCAGCCGGGACAGTACTTTCTACGAGCAGTACTTC. Its translation is CASRDSTFYEQYF.

A few counts support this clone. The gene calls are TRBV6-2 or TRBV6-3 and TRBJ1-2, with 11 bases lining up with TRBD1. Germline values: CDR1 MNHEY, CDR2 SVGEGT. Germline trimming cut 5 bases from V and 8 bases from J; bases unmatched to any gene: 4. The CDR3 runs 13 residues. The CDR3: CASSGTGGLGYTF. For the CDR3, the DNA is TGTGCCAGCAGTGGGACAGGGGGGCTCGGCTACACCTTC.

This clone was recorded once. The V and J genes are TRBV5-5 and TRBJ1-1; no clear D. The CDR3 is 15 residues long. CDR1 and CDR2 from the germline V gene are SGHKS and YYEKEE (reference sequence). V dropped 0 bases and J dropped 5 bases, with 14 bases sitting between them. The CDR3 region has the DNA TGTGCCAGCAGCTTGGAGGAGCGCCCGTGGACTGAAGCTTTCTTT. It codes for CASSLEERPWTEAFF.

This CDR3 reads CASSLGFGLAFDEQFF. The DNA of the CDR3 is TGTGCCAGCAGCTTAGGCTTTGGACTAGCTTTCGATGAGCAGTTCTTC. The chain couples TRBV11-3 to TRBJ2-1; TRBD2 aligns across 8 bases. With 1 base clipped from V and 8 bases from J, the junction kept 10 bases outside the gene matches. CDR1 is SGHNT and CDR2 is YENEEA in the germline V gene. The CDR3 is 16 residues long.

This chain uses TRBV5-1 with TRBJ2-1, with 8 positions matching TRBD1. Germline CDR1 is SGHRS and CDR2 is YFSETQ. V lost 4 bases, J lost 3 bases, and 6 bases stayed unmatched. The CDR3 covers 15 residues. The CDR3 DNA is TGCGCCAGCAGCGAGCAGGGGGCGATCTACAATGAGCAGTTCTTC. This encodes CASSEQGAIYNEQFF.

The chain couples TRBV4-1 to TRBJ2-1; 9 positions agree with TRBD1. Looked up from germline, CDR1 is MGHRA and CDR2 is YSYEKL. The junction had 6 bases not matched to a gene; V was cut back by 2 bases and J by 7 bases. This CDR3 has 15 amino acids. The CDR3, as DNA: TGCGCCAGCAGCCAACCGGGACAGGGTCGGAATGAGCAGTTCTTC. Translation: CASSQPGQGRNEQFF.

The V call is TRBV28, the J call TRBJ1-6; 7 bases are a match to TRBD1. The CDR3 totals 15 residues. The V gene's germline CDR1 is MDHEN and CDR2 SYDVKM. Unmatched junction bases numbered 12, after V lost 7 bases and J lost 9 bases. CDR3 DNA sequence: TGTGCCAGCAATCTCGAAGACAGGGCCGGTTCACCCCTCCACTTT. Translation gives CASNLEDRAGSPLHF.

The genes are TRBV28 and TRBJ2-5, with TRBD1 as a possible D gene (5 bases). Germline V gives CDR1 MDHEN, CDR2 SYDVKM. V gave up 6 bases and J gave up 5 bases, with 7 bases separating them. This CDR3 region has 11 residues. The CDR3 protein is CASRGPETQYF. CDR3 sequence (DNA): TGTGCCAGCAGGGGGCCGGAGACCCAGTACTTC.

V is TRBV28 and J is TRBJ1-2, with 7 bases that match TRBD1. The CDR3 runs 13 residues. Germline lookup yields CDR1 MDHEN and CDR2 SYDVKM. Trimming removed 3 bases from V and 7 bases from J; junction bases left unmatched: 5. CDR3 loop: CASSLGKGAGYTF. DNA of the CDR3: TGTGCCAGCAGTTTGGGTAAGGGGGCTGGCTACACCTTC.

The chain carries TRBV30 and TRBJ2-7; a possible D gene is TRBD2 (6 bases). The germline V gene encodes CDR1 GTSNPN and CDR2 SVGIG (reference sequence). CDR3 length: 14 residues. The V end was cut by 7 bases, the J end by 5 bases, with 21 bases between. The CDR3 bases are TGTGCCTCCAACCGGGACTCCGCCTGGAACGAGCAGTACTTC. It yields the protein CASNRDSAWNEQYF.

The CDR3 DNA reads as TGTGCCAGCCGATCGCGGAATACGCAGTATTTT. Its translation is CASRSRNTQYF. The chain couples TRBV18 to TRBJ2-3; no firm D call. V lost 8 bases to trimming and J lost 7 bases, with 10 bases between them. The CDR3 length is 11 residues. Per the germline V gene, CDR1 is KGHSH and CDR2 is LQKENI.

The chain links TRBV27 to TRBJ2-7; 10 bases align to TRBD1. From germline, CDR1 is MNHEY and CDR2 SMNVEV (reference sequence). With V trimmed by 7 bases and J by 4 bases, 10 bases remained unmatched. The CDR3 runs 15 residues. The CDR3 spells CASTSGTGARYEQYF. The CDR3 coding sequence is TGTGCCAGCACCTCCGGGACAGGGGCACGTTACGAGCAGTACTTC.

Concerning this clone: Distinct nucleotide sequences in the sample also encode this CDR3. The V gene is TRBV5-1, the J gene TRBJ1-2, with 9 bases lining up with TRBD1. J lost 7 bases, V lost 4 bases, and 5 bases had no gene match. Per the germline V gene, CDR1 is SGHRS and CDR2 is YFSETQ. This CDR3 region has 13 residues. The CDR3 here is CASSPGQGSGYTF. The CDR3 DNA sequence: TGCGCCAGCAGCCCCGGACAGGGGAGTGGCTACACCTTC. The variable domain in full, with the rest retrieved from reference TRBV5-1 and TRBJ1-2, is KAGVTQTPRYLIKTRGQQVTLSCSPISGHRSVSWYQQTPGQGLQFLFEYFSETQRNKGNFPGRFSGRQFSNSRSEMNVSTLELGDSALYLCASSPGQGSGYTFGSGTRLTVV.

J is TRBJ2-5 and V is TRBV7-2, with 7 bases lining up with TRBD2. The CDR3 runs 14 residues. CDR1 and CDR2 from the germline V gene are SGHTA and FQGNSA. The V segment lost 3 bases and the J segment 9 bases; nucleotides outside the gene matches: 10. The CDR3 loop is CASSLADGGGAQYF. The CDR3 DNA is TGTGCCAGCAGCTTGGCCGATGGTGGGGGGGCCCAGTACTTC.

V is TRBV11-2 and J is TRBJ1-1; perhaps TRBD1 as D (5 bases). The ends were cut back, 4 bases at V and 4 bases at J, with 19 bases in the middle. The CDR3 length is 16 residues. Germline CDR1 is SGHAT and CDR2 is FQNNGV. The CDR3 DNA reads TGTGCCAGCAGCTCCTACCAGGGAGGGATGGGCACTGAAGCTTTCTTT. This sequence encodes CASSSYQGGMGTEAFF. The full variable domain, in which reference TRBV11-2 and TRBJ1-1 provide the parts outside the CDR3, is EAGVAQSPRYKIIEKRQSVAFWCNPISGHATLYWYQQILGQGPKLLIQFQNNGVVDDSQLPKDRFSAERLKGVDSTLKIQPAKLEDSAVYLCASSSYQGGMGTEAFFGQGTRLTVV.

The chain carries TRBV5-1 and TRBJ2-7, with D tentatively TRBD2 (5 bases). The length of the CDR3 is 14 residues. V was trimmed by 0 bases and J by 1 base, leaving 8 bases between them. Germline V lookup: CDR1 SGHRS, CDR2 YFSETQ. Here the CDR3 reads CASSLESGSYEQYF. CDR3 nucleotide sequence: TGCGCCAGCAGCTTGGAGTCGGGATCCTACGAGCAGTACTTC. The entire variable domain, with the rest obtained from reference TRBV5-1 and TRBJ2-7, is as follows: KAGVTQTPRYLIKTRGQQVTLSCSPISGHRSVSWYQQTPGQGLQFLFEYFSETQRNKGNFPGRFSGRQFSNSRSEMNVSTLELGDSALYLCASSLESGSYEQYFGPGTRLTVT.